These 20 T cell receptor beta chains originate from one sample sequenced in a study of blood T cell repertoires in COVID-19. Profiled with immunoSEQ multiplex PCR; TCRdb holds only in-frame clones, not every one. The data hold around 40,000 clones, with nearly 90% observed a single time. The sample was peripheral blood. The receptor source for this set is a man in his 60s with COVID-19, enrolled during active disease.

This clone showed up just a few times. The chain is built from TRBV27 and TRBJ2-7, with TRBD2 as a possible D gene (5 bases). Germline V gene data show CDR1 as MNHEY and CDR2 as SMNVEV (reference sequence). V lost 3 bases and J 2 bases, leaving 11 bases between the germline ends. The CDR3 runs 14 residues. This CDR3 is CASSFGRAAYEQYF. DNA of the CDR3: TGTGCCAGCAGTTTCGGGCGGGCTGCCTACGAGCAGTACTTC.

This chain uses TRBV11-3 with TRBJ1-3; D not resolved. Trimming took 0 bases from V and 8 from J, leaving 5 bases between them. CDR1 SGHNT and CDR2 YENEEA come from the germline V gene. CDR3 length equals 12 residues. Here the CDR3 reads CASSLDPDTIYF. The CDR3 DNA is TGTGCCAGCAGCTTAGACCCGGACACCATATATTTT.

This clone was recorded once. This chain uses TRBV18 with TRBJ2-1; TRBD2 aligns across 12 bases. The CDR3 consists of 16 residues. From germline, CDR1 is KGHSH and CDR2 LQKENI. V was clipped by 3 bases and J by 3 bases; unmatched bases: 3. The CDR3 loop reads CASSPTSGRLYNEQFF. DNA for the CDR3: TGTGCCAGCTCACCGACTAGCGGGAGACTCTACAATGAGCAGTTCTTC.

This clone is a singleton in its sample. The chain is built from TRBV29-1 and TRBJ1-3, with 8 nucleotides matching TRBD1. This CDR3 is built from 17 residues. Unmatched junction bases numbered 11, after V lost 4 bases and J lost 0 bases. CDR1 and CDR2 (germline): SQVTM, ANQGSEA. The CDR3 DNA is TGCAGCGTTGTAACAGGGGGTTTTCGAGGCTCTGGAAACACCATATATTTT. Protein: CSVVTGGFRGSGNTIYF.

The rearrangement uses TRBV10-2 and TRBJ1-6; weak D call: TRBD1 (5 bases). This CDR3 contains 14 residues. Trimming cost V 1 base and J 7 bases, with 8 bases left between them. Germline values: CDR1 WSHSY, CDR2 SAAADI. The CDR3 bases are TGCGCCAGCAGTGAGTTTAGGGGAAATTCACCCCTCCACTTT. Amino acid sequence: CASSEFRGNSPLHF.

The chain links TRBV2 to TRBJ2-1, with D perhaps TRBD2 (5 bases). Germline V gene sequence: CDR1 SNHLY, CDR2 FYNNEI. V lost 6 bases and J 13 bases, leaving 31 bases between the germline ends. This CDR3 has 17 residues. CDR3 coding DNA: TGTGCCAGCAGACCCCTCCCTCGGCGTCTAACGGCCGGGAAACAGTTCTTC. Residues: CASRPLPRRLTAGKQFF. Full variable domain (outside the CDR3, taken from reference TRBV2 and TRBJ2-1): EPEVTQTPSHQVTQMGQEVILRCVPISNHLYFYWYRQILGQKVEFLVSFYNNEISEKSEIFDDQFSVERPDGSNFTLKIRSTKLEDSAMYFCASRPLPRRLTAGKQFFGPGTRLTVL.

The CDR3 protein is CASRIRWTYNEQFF. Written as DNA, the CDR3 is TGTGCCAGCAGGATCAGGTGGACCTACAATGAGCAGTTCTTC. The gene calls are TRBV2 and TRBJ2-1; D is ambiguous. The V gene's germline CDR1 is SNHLY and CDR2 FYNNEI. The CDR3 runs to 14 residues. Deletions cut 6 bases from V and 2 bases from J, with 11 bases between.

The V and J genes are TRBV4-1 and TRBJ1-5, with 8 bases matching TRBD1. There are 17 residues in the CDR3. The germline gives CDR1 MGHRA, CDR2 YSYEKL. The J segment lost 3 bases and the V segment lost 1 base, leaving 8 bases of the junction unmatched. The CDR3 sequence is CASSQVPGQGFNQPQHF. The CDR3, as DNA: TGCGCCAGCAGCCAAGTGCCCGGACAGGGCTTCAATCAGCCCCAGCATTTT.

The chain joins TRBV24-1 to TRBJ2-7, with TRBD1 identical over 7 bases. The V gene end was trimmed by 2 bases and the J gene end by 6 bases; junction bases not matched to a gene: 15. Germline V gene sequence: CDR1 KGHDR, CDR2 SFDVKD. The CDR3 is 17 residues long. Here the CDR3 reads CATSDSNDPGQTGEQYF. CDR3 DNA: TGTGCCACCAGTGATTCGAATGATCCGGGACAGACGGGCGAGCAGTACTTC.

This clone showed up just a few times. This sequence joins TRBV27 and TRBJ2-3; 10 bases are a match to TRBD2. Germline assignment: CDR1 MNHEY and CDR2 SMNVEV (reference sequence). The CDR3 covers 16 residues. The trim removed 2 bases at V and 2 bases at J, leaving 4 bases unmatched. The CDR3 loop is CASSLQAGGNTDTQYF. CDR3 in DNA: TGTGCCAGCAGTTTACAAGCGGGAGGGAACACAGATACGCAGTATTTT.

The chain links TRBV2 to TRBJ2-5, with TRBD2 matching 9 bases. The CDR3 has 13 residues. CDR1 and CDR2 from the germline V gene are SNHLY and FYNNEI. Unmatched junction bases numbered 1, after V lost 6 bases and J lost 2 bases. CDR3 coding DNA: TGTGCCAGCAGGACTAGCGGTCAAGAGACCCAGTACTTC. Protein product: CASRTSGQETQYF.

CDR3 nucleotide sequence: TGTGCCAGTAGTAGAACTGGATCCGGGGAGACCCAGTACTTC. Residues: CASSRTGSGETQYF. V and J are TRBV19 and TRBJ2-5; D not certain. CDR1 and CDR2 (germline): LNHDA, SQIVND (reference sequence). There are 14 residues in the CDR3. With 4 bases removed from V and 5 bases from J, the gap between germline ends came to 14 bases.

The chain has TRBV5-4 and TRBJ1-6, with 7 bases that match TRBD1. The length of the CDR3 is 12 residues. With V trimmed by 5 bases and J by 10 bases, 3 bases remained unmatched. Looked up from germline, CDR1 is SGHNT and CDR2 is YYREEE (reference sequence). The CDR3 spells CASSRDSSPLHF. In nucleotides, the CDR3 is TGTGCCAGCAGTAGGGACAGCTCACCCCTCCACTTT.

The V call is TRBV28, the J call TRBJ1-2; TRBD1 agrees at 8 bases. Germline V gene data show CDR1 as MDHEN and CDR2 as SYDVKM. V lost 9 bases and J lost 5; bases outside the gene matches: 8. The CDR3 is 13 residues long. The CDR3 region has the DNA TGTGCCAGTCATACAGGGGGGTTTTATGGCTACACCTTC. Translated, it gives CASHTGGFYGYTF.

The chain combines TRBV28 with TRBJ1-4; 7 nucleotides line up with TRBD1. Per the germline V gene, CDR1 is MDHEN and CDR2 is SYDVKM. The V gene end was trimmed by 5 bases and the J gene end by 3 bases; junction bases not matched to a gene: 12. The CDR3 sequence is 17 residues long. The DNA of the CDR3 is TGTGCCAGCAGTCCTAGTCAGGGGGGACAAGCTAATGAAAAACTGTTTTTT. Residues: CASSPSQGGQANEKLFF. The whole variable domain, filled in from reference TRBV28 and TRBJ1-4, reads DVKVTQSSRYLVKRTGEKVFLECVQDMDHENMFWYRQDPGLGLRLIYFSYDVKMKEKGDIPEGYSVSREKKERFSLILESASTNQTSMYLCASSPSQGGQANEKLFFGSGTQLSVL.

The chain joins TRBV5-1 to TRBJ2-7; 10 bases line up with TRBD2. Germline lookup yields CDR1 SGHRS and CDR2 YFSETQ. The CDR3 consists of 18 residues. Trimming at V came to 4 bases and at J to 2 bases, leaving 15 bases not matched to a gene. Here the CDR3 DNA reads TGCGCCAGCAGCGAGGGACTAGCGCGCCCTTTTCTAACCTACGAGCAGTACTTC. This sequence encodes CASSEGLARPFLTYEQYF.

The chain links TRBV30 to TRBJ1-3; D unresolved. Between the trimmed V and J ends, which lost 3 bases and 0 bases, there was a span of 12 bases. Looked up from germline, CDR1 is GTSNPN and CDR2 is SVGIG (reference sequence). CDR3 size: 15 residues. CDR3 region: CAWRTLGGSGNTIYF. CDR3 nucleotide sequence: TGTGCCTGGAGGACTTTAGGAGGCTCTGGAAACACCATATATTTT.

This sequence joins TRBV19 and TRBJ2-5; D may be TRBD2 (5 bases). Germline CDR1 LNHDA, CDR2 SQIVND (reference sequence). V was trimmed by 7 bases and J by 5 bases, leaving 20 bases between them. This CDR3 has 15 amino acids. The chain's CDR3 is CASKGAGHFRETQYF. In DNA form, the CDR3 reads TGTGCCAGTAAGGGTGCGGGCCACTTTAGGGAGACCCAGTACTTC.

CDR3 bases: TGTGCCAGCAGCACCTTGACTTCGGGGGAGCTGTTTTTT. It encodes CASSTLTSGELFF. The gene calls are TRBV7-3 and TRBJ2-2; D gene ambiguous. V gave up 5 bases and J gave up 8 bases, with 12 bases separating them. The germline gives CDR1 SGHTA, CDR2 FQGTGA. This CDR3 is 13 amino acids long.

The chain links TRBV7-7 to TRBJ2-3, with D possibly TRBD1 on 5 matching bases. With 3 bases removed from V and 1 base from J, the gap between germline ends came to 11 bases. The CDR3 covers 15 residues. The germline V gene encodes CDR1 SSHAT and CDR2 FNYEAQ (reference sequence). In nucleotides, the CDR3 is TGTGCCAGCAGCTTCAGTACAGGCGGCACAGATACGCAGTATTTT. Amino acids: CASSFSTGGTDTQYF. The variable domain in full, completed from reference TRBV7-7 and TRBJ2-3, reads GAGVSQSPRYKVTKRGQDVTLRCDPISSHATLYWYQQALGQGPEFLTYFNYEAQPDKSGLPSDRFSAERPEGSISTLTIQRTEQRDSAMYRCASSFSTGGTDTQYFGPGTRLTVL.